The 7 T cell receptor beta chains below all came from one sample that was sequenced in a study of shared clonotypes between healthy human individuals. Profiling relied on immunoSEQ multiplex PCR, and the TCRdb table lists in-frame clones only, not all of them. The table has millions of clones, roughly 93% seen once; the top ten hold 0.3% to 0.4%. Specimen: naive CD4+ T cells from PBMCs. Subset given: CD45RA+ positively selected. The receptors come from a young man in good health. Some clones in this sample may be carry-over from other donors' samples.

This chain uses TRBV7-2 with TRBJ1-4; D is possibly TRBD1 (6 bases). Germline assignment: CDR1 SGHTA and CDR2 FQGNSA. The CDR3 is 16 amino acids. V was trimmed by 5 bases and J by 8 bases, leaving 21 bases between them. The CDR3 reads CASSPSPILRGEKLFF. The CDR3 DNA sequence: TGTGCCAGCAGCCCCAGTCCTATATTAAGGGGGGAAAAACTGTTTTTT. The full variable domain, with the rest looked up from reference TRBV7-2 and TRBJ1-4, is GAGVSQSPSNKVTEKGKDVELRCDPISGHTALYWYRQSLGQGLEFLIYFQGNSAPDKSGLPSDRFSAERTGGSVSTLTIQRTQQEDSAVYLCASSPSPILRGEKLFFGSGTQLSVL.

This chain connects TRBV5-1 to TRBJ2-7; D is uncertain. The V gene lost 0 bases and the J gene lost 3 bases, with 7 bases spanning the gap. Germline-derived CDR1 and CDR2 are SGHRS and YFSETQ. This CDR3 region has 13 residues. The CDR3 is CASSLDPGYEQYF. The CDR3 bases are TGCGCCAGCAGCTTGGATCCCGGCTACGAGCAGTACTTC.

The rearrangement links TRBV2 to TRBJ2-1; possibly TRBD2 for D (7 bases). This CDR3 is built from 12 residues. The V end was cut by 6 bases, the J end by 9 bases, with 12 bases between. Germline lookup yields CDR1 SNHLY and CDR2 FYNNEI. The CDR3 sequence: CASSRGGFEQFF. DNA of the CDR3: TGTGCCAGCAGCCGCGGGGGCTTTGAGCAGTTCTTC.

V and J are TRBV19 and TRBJ2-5; D remains ambiguous. CDR3 length equals 14 residues. V was shortened by 2 bases and J by 5 bases, with 12 bases between the two germline ends. CDR1 is LNHDA, CDR2 SQIVND, per germline (reference sequence). The CDR3, as DNA: TGTGCCAGTAGTATAACATTCCCGGTGGAGACCCAGTACTTC. Residues: CASSITFPVETQYF.

The chain combines TRBV4-1 with TRBJ2-5; a weak D match, TRBD1 (5 bases). There are 14 residues in the CDR3. Germline loops: CDR1 MGHRA, CDR2 YSYEKL. Trimming left V 2 bases short and J 5 bases short, with 12 bases between. The CDR3 protein is CASSQPGIRETQYF. DNA for the CDR3: TGCGCCAGCAGCCAACCAGGGATTAGGGAGACCCAGTACTTC.

V gene TRBV7-3 combines with J gene TRBJ2-2, with 10 bases matching TRBD2. Trimming cost V 6 bases and J 4 bases; bases outside gene matches: 8. Germline loops: CDR1 SGHTA, CDR2 FQGTGA. The CDR3 extends over 16 amino acids. The CDR3 spells CASSYLAGVLTGELFF. CDR3 DNA: TGTGCCAGCAGTTACCTAGCGGGAGTGCTCACCGGGGAGCTGTTTTTT.

V gene TRBV2 combines with J gene TRBJ1-2; 8 bases are shared with TRBD1. Germline-derived CDR1 and CDR2 are SNHLY and FYNNEI. The junction had 6 bases not matched to a gene; V was cut back by 6 bases and J by 9 bases. The CDR3 sequence is 12 residues long. The CDR3 nucleotides are TGTGCCAGCAGGGCAGGGGGCGAGAGCTACACCTTC. It specifies CASRAGGESYTF.